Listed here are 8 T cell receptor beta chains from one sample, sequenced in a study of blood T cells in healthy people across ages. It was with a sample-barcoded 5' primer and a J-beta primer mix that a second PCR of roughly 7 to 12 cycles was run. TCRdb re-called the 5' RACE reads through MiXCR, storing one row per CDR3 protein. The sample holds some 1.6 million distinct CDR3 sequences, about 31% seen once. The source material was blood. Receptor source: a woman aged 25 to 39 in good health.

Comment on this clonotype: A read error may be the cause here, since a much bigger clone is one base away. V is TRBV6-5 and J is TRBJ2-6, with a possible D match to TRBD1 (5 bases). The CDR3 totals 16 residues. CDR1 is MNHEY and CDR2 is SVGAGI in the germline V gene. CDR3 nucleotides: TGTGCCAGCAGTTATGGGCAGCCCTCTGGGGCCAGCGTCCTGACTTTC. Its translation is CASSYGQPSGASVLTF.

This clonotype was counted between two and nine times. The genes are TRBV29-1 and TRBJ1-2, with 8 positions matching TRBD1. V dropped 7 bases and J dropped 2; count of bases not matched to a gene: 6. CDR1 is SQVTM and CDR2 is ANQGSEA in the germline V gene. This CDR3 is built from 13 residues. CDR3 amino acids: CSAAQGGNYGYTF. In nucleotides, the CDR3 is TGCAGCGCAGCACAGGGGGGGAACTATGGCTACACCTTC.

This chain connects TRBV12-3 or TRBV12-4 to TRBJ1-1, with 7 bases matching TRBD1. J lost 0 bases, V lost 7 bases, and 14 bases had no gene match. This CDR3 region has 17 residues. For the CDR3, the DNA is TGTGCCAGCACCCCAAACACCCGGGGACAGATGAACACTGAAGCTTTCTTT. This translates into CASTPNTRGQMNTEAFF.

CDR3 nucleotide sequence: TGTGCCAGCAGTAACAGCGGGAGGGCCTACAATGAGCAGTTCTTC. Its protein is CASSNSGRAYNEQFF. The J gene is TRBJ2-1, the V gene TRBV28; 10 bases match TRBD2. Per the germline V gene, CDR1 is MDHEN and CDR2 is SYDVKM. The CDR3 consists of 15 residues. Germline trimming cut 5 bases from V and 2 bases from J; bases unmatched to any gene: 3.

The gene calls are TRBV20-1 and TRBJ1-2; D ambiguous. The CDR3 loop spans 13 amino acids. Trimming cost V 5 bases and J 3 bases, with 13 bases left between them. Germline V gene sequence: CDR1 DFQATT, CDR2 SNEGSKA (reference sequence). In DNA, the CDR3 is TGCAGTGCTTCCCCCGACCGAGACTATGGCTACACCTTC. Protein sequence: CSASPDRDYGYTF.

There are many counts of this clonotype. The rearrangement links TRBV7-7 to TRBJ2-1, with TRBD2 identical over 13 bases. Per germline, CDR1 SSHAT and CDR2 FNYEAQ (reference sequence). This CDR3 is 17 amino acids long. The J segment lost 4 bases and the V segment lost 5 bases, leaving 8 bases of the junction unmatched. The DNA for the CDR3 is TGTGCCAGCAGCCGGGGACTAGCGGGAACATCTTACAATGAGCAGTTCTTC. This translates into CASSRGLAGTSYNEQFF.

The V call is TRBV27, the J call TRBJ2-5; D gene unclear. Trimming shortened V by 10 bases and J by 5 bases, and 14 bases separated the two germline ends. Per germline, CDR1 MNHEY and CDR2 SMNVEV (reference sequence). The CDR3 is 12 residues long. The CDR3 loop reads CATRRSGETQYF. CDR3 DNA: TGTGCCACCCGACGGTCTGGGGAGACCCAGTACTTC.

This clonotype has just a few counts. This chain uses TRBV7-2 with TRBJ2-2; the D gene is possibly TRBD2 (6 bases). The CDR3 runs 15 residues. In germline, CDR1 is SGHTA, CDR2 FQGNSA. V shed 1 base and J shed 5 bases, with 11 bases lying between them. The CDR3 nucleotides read TGTGCCAGCAGCTTAGTGGAGGGGCTAACCGGGGAGCTGTTTTTT. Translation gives CASSLVEGLTGELFF.